The T cell receptor beta chain under discussion was sequenced for a study of blood T cell repertoires in COVID-19. The germline V and J ends were trimmed by 3 bases and 5 bases, with 11 bases remaining between them. Germline CDR1 and CDR2: MDHEN and SYDVKM. There are 15 residues in the CDR3. In terms of age and location, participants ranged from roughly 18 to 90 years and lived in about two dozen US areas. Authors' analysis steps: It was from reference gene primer amplification that nucleated cell counts were estimated. Repertoires were generated with immunoSEQ multiplex PCR, while TCRdb's copy carries only in-frame clones and drops some. Clone size and the V and J calls come from that table; the DNA yielded D and trimming. The table has under 250,000 clones, over 85% seen once.

Sequencing was performed on PBMCs or T cells enriched from blood (not recorded which). The sequence was obtained from a woman aged 30 to 39 with acute COVID-19. This chain uses TRBV28 with TRBJ1-6; weak D call: TRBD1 (6 bases). The CDR3 loop reads CASSFHRDNNSPLHF. The CDR3 coding sequence is TGTGCCAGCAGTTTCCACCGGGACAATAATTCACCCCTCCACTTT.